The 22 T cell receptor beta chains below come from one sample, sequenced in a study of blood T cells in healthy people across ages. Then a second PCR, running about 7 to 11 cycles, was carried out with a sample-barcoded 5' primer and a J-beta primer mix. TCRdb redid the calling of the 5' RACE reads with MiXCR, one entry per CDR3 protein. The profile shows 780,000 or so distinct CDR3 sequences, more than 50% of them singletons. The sample was blood. Receptors originate from a man aged 35 to 55 in good health.

The CDR3 DNA follows: TGCGCCAGCAGCTTCGAGGGCCAGGGAACATACAATGAGCAGTTCTTC. Translated: CASSFEGQGTYNEQFF. The chain combines TRBV5-1 with TRBJ2-1; D might be TRBD1 or TRBD2, each matching 5 bases. The CDR3 is 16 residues long. The germline V gene has CDR1 SGHRS and CDR2 YFSETQ. Trimming left V 2 bases short and J 4 bases short, with 16 bases between.

The V gene is TRBV11-1, the J gene TRBJ2-7; D call uncertain. The V and J ends lost 8 bases and 1 base respectively, with 12 bases between them. Germline loops: CDR1 SGHAT, CDR2 FQDESV (reference sequence). The CDR3 loop spans 13 amino acids. For the CDR3, the DNA is TGTGCCAGCCGCGGACCCGCATCCTACGAGCAGTACTTC. Translating it yields CASRGPASYEQYF.

As regards this clonotype: A junction end diverges from the germline sequence, so it may reflect a read error. The chain couples TRBV12-3 or TRBV12-4 to TRBJ1-2; D not resolved. The CDR3 sequence is 13 residues long. The DNA for the CDR3 is TGTGCCAGCGGTTTGGCGGGAAACTATGGCTACACCTTC. It yields the protein CASGLAGNYGYTF.

V is TRBV7-8 and J is TRBJ2-5, with TRBD2 identical over 7 bases. The CDR3 consists of 14 residues. The germline CDR1 and CDR2 sequences are SGHVS and FQNEAQ. V was clipped by 6 bases and J by 11 bases; unmatched bases: 15. CDR3 sequence reads: CASSPRERGSEQYF. The DNA of the CDR3 is TGTGCCAGCAGTCCGCGGGAGAGAGGTTCTGAGCAGTACTTC.

The chain couples TRBV5-1 to TRBJ1-4, with TRBD1 matching 7 bases. V lost 0 bases, J lost 7 bases, and 12 bases stayed unmatched. Per the germline V gene, CDR1 is SGHRS and CDR2 is YFSETQ. The CDR3 covers 17 residues. CDR3 in DNA: TGCGCCAGCAGCTTGGGGGTCACAGGGGTAGCTGGTGAAAAACTGTTTTTT. It is translated as CASSLGVTGVAGEKLFF.

The chain links TRBV12-3 or TRBV12-4 to TRBJ2-3; no reliable D call. CDR3 size: 11 residues. Trimming removed 6 bases from V and 6 bases from J, with 7 bases in between. The CDR3 loop reads CASRDEDTQYF. The CDR3 region has the DNA TGTGCCAGCAGGGATGAGGATACGCAGTATTTT.

The V call is TRBV20-1, the J call TRBJ2-1, with TRBD1 matching over 8 bases. Germline-derived CDR1 and CDR2 are DFQATT and SNEGSKA (reference sequence). CDR3 length: 13 amino acids. The V and J ends lost 6 bases and 4 bases, in that order; junction bases with no gene match: 5. DNA of the CDR3: TGCAGTGCCGGACAGGGTCGTTACAATGAGCAGTTCTTC. The encoded protein is CSAGQGRYNEQFF.

V is TRBV14 and J is TRBJ2-3, with TRBD2 as a possible D gene (6 bases). Germline loops: CDR1 SGHDN, CDR2 FVKESK. The CDR3 extends over 15 amino acids. The germline V and J ends were trimmed by 0 bases and 5 bases, with 12 bases remaining between them. The CDR3 region is CASSQDLGGLDTQYF. CDR3 nucleotide sequence: TGTGCCAGCAGCCAAGATCTGGGAGGTCTAGATACGCAGTATTTT.

This chain joins TRBV4-3 and TRBJ2-1, with TRBD1 identical over 8 bases. The J segment lost 5 bases and the V segment lost 2 bases, leaving 5 bases of the junction unmatched. The CDR3 loop spans 15 amino acids. CDR1 and CDR2 from the germline V gene are LGHNA and YSLEER. The CDR3 nucleotides are TGCGCCAGCAGCCAAATGACAGGGGAGGACAATGAGCAGTTCTTC. It specifies CASSQMTGEDNEQFF.

The chain recombines TRBV11-2 with TRBJ2-4, with unresolved D. The DNA end lines up better with TRBJ2-5; the J call may be wrong. The CDR3 totals 14 residues. The germline CDR1 and CDR2 sequences are SGHAT and FQNNGV. The DNA of the CDR3 is TGTGCCAGCAGCTTTATGGGCAGCCAAGAGACCCAGTACTTC. Residues: CASSFMGSQETQYF.

Here the CDR3 reads CASSPSRQVFLSTDTQYF. The CDR3 DNA reads TGTGCCAGCAGCCCGTCCCGACAGGTTTTTTTGAGCACAGATACGCAGTATTTT. The chain links TRBV6-1 to TRBJ2-3, with D possibly TRBD1 on 6 matching bases. Germline values: CDR1 MNHNS, CDR2 SASEGT. The V end was cut by 6 bases, the J end by 0 bases, with 22 bases between. This CDR3 comprises 18 residues.

This clonotype was seen repeatedly, ten times or more. V is TRBV5-1 and J is TRBJ2-7; no reliable D call. V was clipped by 7 bases and J by 4 bases, with 3 bases between them. The CDR3 totals 9 residues. CDR1 is SGHRS and CDR2 is YFSETQ in the germline V gene. The CDR3 reads CASSYEQYF. Written as DNA, the CDR3 is TGCGCCAGCTCTTACGAGCAGTACTTC. The full variable domain, rest sourced from reference TRBV5-1 and TRBJ2-7, is KAGVTQTPRYLIKTRGQQVTLSCSPISGHRSVSWYQQTPGQGLQFLFEYFSETQRNKGNFPGRFSGRQFSNSRSEMNVSTLELGDSALYLCASSYEQYFGPGTRLTVT.

The J gene is TRBJ2-5, the V gene TRBV10-3; 10 nucleotides align to TRBD1. The length of the CDR3 is 14 residues. V lost 4 bases to trimming and J lost 11 bases; unmatched junction nucleotides: 10. Germline CDR1 is ENHRY and CDR2 is SYGVKD. The CDR3 is CAISGWGQGHEQYF. In DNA, the CDR3 is TGTGCCATCAGTGGGTGGGGACAGGGGCATGAGCAGTACTTC.

The chain employs TRBV7-9 and TRBJ2-3, with TRBD2 matching 10 bases. Trimming cost V 4 bases and J 3 bases; bases outside gene matches: 4. This CDR3 spans 15 amino acids. The germline gives CDR1 SEHNR, CDR2 FQNEAQ (reference sequence). CDR3 nucleotides: TGTGCCAGCAGCTCCGGACTAGCGGAAACAGATACGCAGTATTTT. Translated, it gives CASSSGLAETDTQYF. Looking up the rest from reference TRBV7-9 and TRBJ2-3 gives the full variable domain: DTGVSQNPRHKITKRGQNVTFRCDPISEHNRLYWYRQTLGQGPEFLTYFQNEAQLEKSRLLSDRFSAERPKGSFSTLEIQRTEQGDSAMYLCASSSGLAETDTQYFGPGTRLTVL.

The rearrangement joins TRBV5-5 to TRBJ2-3; possibly TRBD2 for D (5 bases). Germline lookup yields CDR1 SGHKS and CDR2 YYEKEE (reference sequence). The V end lost 7 bases, the J end lost 4 bases, and 13 bases lay between the germline ends. This CDR3 is built from 13 residues. The CDR3 protein is CASLIEDSDTQYF. The DNA for the CDR3 is TGTGCCAGCTTAATTGAGGACTCAGATACGCAGTATTTT.

The chain has TRBV28 and TRBJ2-4; 9 nucleotides match TRBD2. The DNA matches TRBJ2-7 better at its end, which makes the J call doubtful. The germline V gene has CDR1 MDHEN and CDR2 SYDVKM. The CDR3 loop spans 18 amino acids. The CDR3 spells CASSLWGLGPSGAYEQYF. The DNA of the CDR3 is TGTGCCAGCAGTTTATGGGGGTTGGGGCCTAGCGGGGCCTACGAGCAGTACTTC.

This chain uses TRBV10-3 with TRBJ2-5; 12 bases are shared with TRBD2. V shed 6 bases, J shed 2 bases, and the junction held 7 bases outside the gene matches. CDR1 and CDR2 (germline): ENHRY, SYGVKD. This CDR3 region has 16 residues. The CDR3 DNA reads as TGTGCCATCAGCAGGGGACTAGCGGGTAGACAAGAGACCCAGTACTTC. Its translation: CAISRGLAGRQETQYF.

V usage is TRBV7-9 and J usage is TRBJ2-1; 7 nucleotides align to TRBD2. Germline V gene lookup returns CDR1 SEHNR and CDR2 FQNEAQ (reference sequence). The CDR3 is made up of 19 amino acids. The V and J ends lost 5 bases and 0 bases, in that order; junction bases with no gene match: 16. The DNA of the CDR3 is TGTGCCAGCAGCCCCCGGCAGCGGGGCCCCAAGAGCTCCTACAATGAGCAGTTCTTC. This codes for CASSPRQRGPKSSYNEQFF.

With respect to this clonotype: One junction end does not reproduce the germline sequence, and a read error may be involved. The chain has TRBV28 and TRBJ2-7, with D possibly being TRBD1 or TRBD2 (6 bases each). The CDR3 is 14 amino acids. Germline CDR1 reads MDHEN; CDR2 reads SYDVKM. This chain's CDR3 is CATAGTSSSDEQYF. In nucleotides, the CDR3 is TGTGCCACCGCGGGGACATCGAGCTCCGACGAGCAGTACTTC.

In the case of this clonotype: The germline gene is not matched at one end of the junction; a read error may be the cause. The chain is built from TRBV25-1 and TRBJ2-5; D not resolved. The better agreement between TRBJ2-7 and the DNA end casts doubt on the J call. This CDR3 region has 12 residues. Germline assignment: CDR1 MGHDK and CDR2 SYGVNS. CDR3 sequence: CAGSEGSPEQYF. DNA for the CDR3: TGTGCCGGCAGTGAAGGGTCCCCCGAGCAGTACTTC.

The V and J genes are TRBV3-1 and TRBJ1-5; 7 bases map to TRBD1. V shed 4 bases and J 4 bases; nucleotides not matched to a gene: 10. Germline-derived CDR1 and CDR2 are LGHDT and YNNKEL (reference sequence). This CDR3 spans 16 amino acids. The CDR3 DNA reads as TGTGCCAGCAGCCCGTACAGGGGTAACCAAAATCAGCCCCAGCATTTT. Translating it yields CASSPYRGNQNQPQHF.

V and J are TRBV9 and TRBJ1-5; TRBD1 agrees at 7 bases. Germline V CDR1 and CDR2: SGDLS, YYNGEE. The J segment lost 5 bases and the V segment lost 3 bases, leaving 5 bases of the junction unmatched. The length of the CDR3 is 14 residues. The CDR3 nucleotides read TGTGCCAGCAGCGCAGAGGGACAGCATCAGCCCCAGCATTTT. It yields the protein CASSAEGQHQPQHF.